The rows below give T cell receptor beta chains drawn from one sample of a study of STAT5B mutations in CD4+ large granular lymphocyte leukemia. Assay: immunoSEQ multiplex PCR; the TCRdb copy retains only in-frame clones and omits some. Here the sample spans 30,000 to 35,000 clones, 75% to 85% being singletons. Sequencing was carried out using CD4+ T cells from blood buffy coats. The receptors shown here come from a human donor in good health. The CDR3 runs from the conserved cysteine through the conserved F or W. D genes are given only for firm matches.

v_call: TRBV5-4
j_call: TRBJ2-1
d_call: TRBD2
cdr3_aa: CASSLVVTSDNEQFF

v_call: TRBV18
j_call: TRBJ2-6
d_call: .
cdr3_aa: CASSLDTSGANVLTF

v_call: TRBV10-2
j_call: TRBJ2-7
d_call: .
cdr3_aa: CASRDTRRASYEQYF

v_call: TRBV27
j_call: TRBJ2-3
d_call: TRBD2
cdr3_aa: CASSLTSGFDDTQYF

v_call: TRBV19
j_call: TRBJ1-1
d_call: .
cdr3_aa: CASSPRPDGNTEAFF

v_call: TRBV2
j_call: TRBJ2-3
d_call: .
cdr3_aa: CASSPMGGNTDTQYF

v_call: TRBV10-3
j_call: TRBJ2-7
d_call: TRBD2
cdr3_aa: CAISRTSGIVVDEQYF

v_call: TRBV6-1
j_call: TRBJ2-1
d_call: .
cdr3_aa: CASSEALGASVNNEQFF

v_call: TRBV30
j_call: TRBJ2-5
d_call: .
cdr3_aa: CAWSVKETQYF

v_call: TRBV19
j_call: TRBJ1-1
d_call: TRBD1
cdr3_aa: CARIQGDTEAFF

v_call: TRBV10-3
j_call: TRBJ1-2
d_call: .
cdr3_aa: CAISQSRDSGGYTF

v_call: TRBV5-1
j_call: TRBJ2-7
d_call: TRBD1
cdr3_aa: CASSNSAGTGGIYEQYF

v_call: TRBV7-6
j_call: TRBJ2-2
d_call: TRBD1
cdr3_aa: CASSLEGQGELFF

v_call: TRBV10-3
j_call: TRBJ1-4
d_call: TRBD1
cdr3_aa: CAISGQGVGEKLFF

v_call: TRBV5-4
j_call: TRBJ2-3
d_call: .
cdr3_aa: CASSLASTILISTDTQYF

v_call: TRBV28
j_call: TRBJ1-2
d_call: TRBD1
cdr3_aa: CASSIGPGQVFGYTF

v_call: TRBV28
j_call: TRBJ2-2
d_call: TRBD2
cdr3_aa: CASSPGLAGRGANTGELFF

v_call: TRBV11-2
j_call: TRBJ1-2
d_call: .
cdr3_aa: CASSSLRHRSYGYTF

v_call: TRBV7-8
j_call: TRBJ2-7
d_call: .
cdr3_aa: CASSYNRANGEQYF